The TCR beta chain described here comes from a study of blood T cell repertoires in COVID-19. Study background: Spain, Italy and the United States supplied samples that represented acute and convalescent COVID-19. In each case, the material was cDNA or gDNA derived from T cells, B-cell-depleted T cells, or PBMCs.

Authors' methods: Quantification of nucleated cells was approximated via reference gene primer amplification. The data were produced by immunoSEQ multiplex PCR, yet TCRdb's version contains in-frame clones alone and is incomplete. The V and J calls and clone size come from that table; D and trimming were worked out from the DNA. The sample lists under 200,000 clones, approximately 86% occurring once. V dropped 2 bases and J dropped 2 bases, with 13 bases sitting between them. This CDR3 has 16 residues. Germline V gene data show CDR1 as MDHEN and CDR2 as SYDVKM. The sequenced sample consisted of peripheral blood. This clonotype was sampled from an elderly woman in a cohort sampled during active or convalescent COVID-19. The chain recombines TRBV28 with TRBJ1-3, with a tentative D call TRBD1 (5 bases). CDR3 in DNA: TGTGCCAGCAGTTTAGGCCCCCTCAGGGCTGGAAACACCATATATTTT. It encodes CASSLGPLRAGNTIYF.